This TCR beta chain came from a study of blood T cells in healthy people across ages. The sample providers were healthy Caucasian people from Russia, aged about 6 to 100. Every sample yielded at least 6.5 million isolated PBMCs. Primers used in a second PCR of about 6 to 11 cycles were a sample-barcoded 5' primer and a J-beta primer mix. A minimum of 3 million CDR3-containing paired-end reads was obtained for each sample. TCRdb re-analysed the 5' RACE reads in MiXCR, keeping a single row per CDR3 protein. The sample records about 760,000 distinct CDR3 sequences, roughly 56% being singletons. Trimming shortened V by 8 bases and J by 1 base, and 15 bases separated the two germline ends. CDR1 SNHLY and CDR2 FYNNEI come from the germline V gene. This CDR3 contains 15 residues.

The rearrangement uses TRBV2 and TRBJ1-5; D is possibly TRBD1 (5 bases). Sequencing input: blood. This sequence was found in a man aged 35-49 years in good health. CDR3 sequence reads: CASGREGLSNQPQHF. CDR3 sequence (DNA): TGTGCCAGCGGGAGGGAGGGGCTAAGCAATCAGCCCCAGCATTTT. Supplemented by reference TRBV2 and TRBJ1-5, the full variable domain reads EPEVTQTPSHQVTQMGQEVILRCVPISNHLYFYWYRQILGQKVEFLVSFYNNEISEKSEIFDDQFSVERPDGSNFTLKIRSTKLEDSAMYFCASGREGLSNQPQHFGDGTRLSIL.